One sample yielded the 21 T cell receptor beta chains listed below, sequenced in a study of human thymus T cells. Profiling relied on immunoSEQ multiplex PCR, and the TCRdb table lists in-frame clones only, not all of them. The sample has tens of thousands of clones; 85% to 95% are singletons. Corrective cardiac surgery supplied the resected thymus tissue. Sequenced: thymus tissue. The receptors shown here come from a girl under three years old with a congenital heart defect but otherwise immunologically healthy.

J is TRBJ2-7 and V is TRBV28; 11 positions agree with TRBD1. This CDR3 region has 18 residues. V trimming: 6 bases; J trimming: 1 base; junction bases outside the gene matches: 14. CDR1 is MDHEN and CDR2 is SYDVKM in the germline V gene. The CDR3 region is CASSLDRGQRFVSYEQYF. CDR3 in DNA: TGTGCCAGCAGCTTGGACAGGGGGCAAAGGTTCGTATCCTACGAGCAGTACTTC.

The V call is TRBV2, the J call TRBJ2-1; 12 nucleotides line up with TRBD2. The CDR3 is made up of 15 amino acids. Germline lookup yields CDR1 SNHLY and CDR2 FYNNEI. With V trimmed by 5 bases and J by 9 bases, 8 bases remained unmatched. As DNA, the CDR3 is TGTGCCAGCAGTCCGACTAGCGGGAGAATGGGTGAGCAGTTCTTC. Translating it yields CASSPTSGRMGEQFF.

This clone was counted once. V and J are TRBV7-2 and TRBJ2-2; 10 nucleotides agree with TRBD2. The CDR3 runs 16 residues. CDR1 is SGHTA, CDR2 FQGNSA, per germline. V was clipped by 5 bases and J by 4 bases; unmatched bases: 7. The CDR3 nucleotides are TGTGCCAGCAGCCGGACTAGCGGAGGGGGCACCGGGGAGCTGTTTTTT. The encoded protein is CASSRTSGGGTGELFF.

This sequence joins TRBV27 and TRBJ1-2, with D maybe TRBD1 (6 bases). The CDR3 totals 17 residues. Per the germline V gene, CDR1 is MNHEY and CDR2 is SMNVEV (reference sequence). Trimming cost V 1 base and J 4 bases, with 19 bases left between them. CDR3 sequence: CASSLYPPGTGTYGYTF. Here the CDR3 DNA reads TGTGCCAGCAGTTTATACCCCCCCGGAACAGGGACCTATGGCTACACCTTC.

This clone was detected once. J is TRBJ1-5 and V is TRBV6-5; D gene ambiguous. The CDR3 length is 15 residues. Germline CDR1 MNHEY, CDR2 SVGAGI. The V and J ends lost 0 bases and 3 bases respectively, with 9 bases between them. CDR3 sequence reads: CASSYSGKSNQPQHF. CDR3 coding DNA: TGTGCCAGCAGTTACTCGGGGAAGTCCAATCAGCCCCAGCATTTT.

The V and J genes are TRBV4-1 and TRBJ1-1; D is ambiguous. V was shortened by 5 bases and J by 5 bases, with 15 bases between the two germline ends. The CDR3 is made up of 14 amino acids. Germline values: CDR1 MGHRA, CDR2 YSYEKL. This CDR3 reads CASSGRWLSTEAFF. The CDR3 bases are TGCGCCAGCAGCGGCCGATGGCTGTCGACTGAAGCTTTCTTT.

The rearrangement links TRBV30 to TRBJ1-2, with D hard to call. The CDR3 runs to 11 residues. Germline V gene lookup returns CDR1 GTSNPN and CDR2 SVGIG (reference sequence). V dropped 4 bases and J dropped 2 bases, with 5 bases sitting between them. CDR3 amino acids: CAWKGNYGYTF. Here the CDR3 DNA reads TGTGCCTGGAAAGGAAACTATGGCTACACCTTC.

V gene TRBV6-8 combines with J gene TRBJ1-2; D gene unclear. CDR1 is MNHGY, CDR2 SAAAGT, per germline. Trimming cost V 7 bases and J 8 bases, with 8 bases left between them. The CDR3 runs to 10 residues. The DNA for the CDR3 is TGTGCCAGCACGCTTGAAGGCTACACCTTC. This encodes CASTLEGYTF.

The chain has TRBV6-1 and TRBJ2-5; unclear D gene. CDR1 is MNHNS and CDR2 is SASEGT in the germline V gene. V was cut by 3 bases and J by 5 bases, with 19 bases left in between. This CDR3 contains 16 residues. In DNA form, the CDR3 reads TGTGCCAGCAGTGAGTTGAAACGCGCTGCCTGTGAGACCCAGTACTTC. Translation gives CASSELKRAACETQYF.

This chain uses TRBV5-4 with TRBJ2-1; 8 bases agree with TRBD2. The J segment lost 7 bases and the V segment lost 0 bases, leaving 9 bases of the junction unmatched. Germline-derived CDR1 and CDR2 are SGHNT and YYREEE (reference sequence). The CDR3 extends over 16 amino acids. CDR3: CASSLAWREDDNEQFF. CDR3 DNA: TGTGCCAGCAGCTTGGCCTGGCGGGAGGACGATAATGAGCAGTTCTTC.

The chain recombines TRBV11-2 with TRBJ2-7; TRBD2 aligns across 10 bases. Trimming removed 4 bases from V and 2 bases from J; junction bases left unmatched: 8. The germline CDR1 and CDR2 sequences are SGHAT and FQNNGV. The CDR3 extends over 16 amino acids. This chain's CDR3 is CASSSPVAGGTYEQYF. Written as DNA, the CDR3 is TGTGCCAGCAGCTCCCCAGTAGCGGGAGGCACCTACGAGCAGTACTTC. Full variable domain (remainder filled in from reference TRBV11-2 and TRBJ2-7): EAGVAQSPRYKIIEKRQSVAFWCNPISGHATLYWYQQILGQGPKLLIQFQNNGVVDDSQLPKDRFSAERLKGVDSTLKIQPAKLEDSAVYLCASSSPVAGGTYEQYFGPGTRLTVT.

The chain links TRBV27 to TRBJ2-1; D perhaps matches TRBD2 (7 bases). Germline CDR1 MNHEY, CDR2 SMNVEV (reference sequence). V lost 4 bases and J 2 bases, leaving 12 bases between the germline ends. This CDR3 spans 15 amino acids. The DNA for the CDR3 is TGTGCCAGCAGTTGGGAGGGGGGGCCCTACAATGAGCAGTTCTTC. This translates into CASSWEGGPYNEQFF.

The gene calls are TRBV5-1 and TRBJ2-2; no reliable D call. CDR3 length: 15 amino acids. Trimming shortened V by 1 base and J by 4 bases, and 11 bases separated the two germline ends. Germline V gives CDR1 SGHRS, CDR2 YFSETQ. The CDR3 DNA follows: TGCGCCAGCAGCTTGCAGGCCCCCCCCACCGGGGAGCTGTTTTTT. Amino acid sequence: CASSLQAPPTGELFF.

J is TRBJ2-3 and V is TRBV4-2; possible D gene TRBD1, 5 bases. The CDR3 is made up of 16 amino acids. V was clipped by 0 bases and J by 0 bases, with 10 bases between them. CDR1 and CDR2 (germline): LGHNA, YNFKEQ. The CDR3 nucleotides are TGTGCCAGCAGCCAAGATAGAGACAGTAGCACAGATACGCAGTATTTT. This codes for CASSQDRDSSTDTQYF.

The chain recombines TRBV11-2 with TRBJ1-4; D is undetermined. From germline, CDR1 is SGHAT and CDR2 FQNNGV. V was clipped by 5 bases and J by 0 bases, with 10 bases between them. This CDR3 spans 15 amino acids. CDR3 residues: CASSAHRATNEKLFF. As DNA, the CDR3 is TGTGCCAGCAGCGCCCACCGAGCAACTAATGAAAAACTGTTTTTT.

The CDR3 region has the DNA TGTGCCAGCAGCTCAAGACTAGCGGGAGTGTCCGGGGAGCTGTTTTTT. It encodes CASSSRLAGVSGELFF. The J gene is TRBJ2-2, the V gene TRBV7-2, with 12 nucleotides matching TRBD2. V was pared by 4 bases and J by 6 bases, with 6 bases of the junction left unmatched. CDR1 is SGHTA and CDR2 is FQGNSA in the germline V gene. This CDR3 has 16 residues.

In nucleotides, the CDR3 is TGTGCCAGCAGCTTAAGGTCCCTAGCGGCCCAAGAGACCCAGTACTTC. Encoded protein: CASSLRSLAAQETQYF. The chain joins TRBV11-2 to TRBJ2-5, with TRBD2 matching 7 bases. The V and J ends lost 2 bases and 1 base, in that order; junction bases with no gene match: 7. The CDR3 consists of 16 residues. Germline V gives CDR1 SGHAT, CDR2 FQNNGV.

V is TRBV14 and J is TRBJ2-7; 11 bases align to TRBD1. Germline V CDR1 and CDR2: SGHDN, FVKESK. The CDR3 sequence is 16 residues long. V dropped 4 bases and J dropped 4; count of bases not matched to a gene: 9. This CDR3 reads CASSPDWGQGEYEQYF. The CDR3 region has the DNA TGTGCCAGCAGCCCCGATTGGGGACAGGGGGAGTACGAGCAGTACTTC.

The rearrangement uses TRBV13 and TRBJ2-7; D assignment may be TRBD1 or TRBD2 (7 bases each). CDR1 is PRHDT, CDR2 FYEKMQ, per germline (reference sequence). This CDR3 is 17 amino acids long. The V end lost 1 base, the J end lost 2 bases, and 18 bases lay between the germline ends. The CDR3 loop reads CASSLEGGLGQPYEQYF. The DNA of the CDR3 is TGTGCCAGCAGCTTAGAGGGGGGGTTGGGACAGCCCTACGAGCAGTACTTC.

CDR3 nucleotide sequence: TGTGCCAGCACCCAGAGAGGGGTTGGAGAAAAACTGTTTTTT. This sequence encodes CASTQRGVGEKLFF. The V call is TRBV6-5, the J call TRBJ1-4, with D maybe TRBD1 (5 bases). With 7 bases removed from V and 8 bases from J, the gap between germline ends came to 17 bases. The CDR3 contains 14 residues. Germline values: CDR1 MNHEY, CDR2 SVGAGI.

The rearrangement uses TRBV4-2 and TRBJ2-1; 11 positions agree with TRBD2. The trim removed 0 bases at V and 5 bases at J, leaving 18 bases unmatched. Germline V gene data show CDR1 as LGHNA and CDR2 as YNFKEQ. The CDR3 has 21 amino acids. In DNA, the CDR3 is TGTGCCAGCAGCCAAGATTTTTTTGGACCGGTTCCGGGACTAGCGGACAATGAGCAGTTCTTC. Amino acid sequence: CASSQDFFGPVPGLADNEQFF.